These 13 T cell receptor beta chains share one sample of origin, sequenced in a study of blood T cell repertoires in COVID-19. The repertoire was sequenced with immunoSEQ multiplex PCR; TCRdb's copy has only in-frame clones and lacks some. The sample lists under 70,000 clones; almost 90% were seen once. Sequencing used peripheral blood. The receptors originated from a man in his 60s with active COVID-19.

This chain uses TRBV7-8 with TRBJ1-1, with D unresolved. The CDR3 spans 14 residues. V lost 4 bases and J 1 base, leaving 10 bases between the germline ends. Germline V gives CDR1 SGHVS, CDR2 FQNEAQ. The CDR3 is CASSSGRGNTEAFF. Here the CDR3 DNA reads TGTGCCAGCAGCTCCGGACGGGGGAACACTGAAGCTTTCTTT.

The chain is built from TRBV24-1 and TRBJ2-2, with no clear D. Trimming took off 0 bases at V and 0 bases at J, with 7 bases between the two ends. The CDR3 loop spans 16 amino acids. Germline V gives CDR1 KGHDR, CDR2 SFDVKD. The CDR3 here is CATSDLMAPNTGELFF. The CDR3 DNA reads as TGTGCCACCAGTGATTTGATGGCCCCGAACACCGGGGAGCTGTTTTTT.

This chain links TRBV5-1 with TRBJ2-1; 12 bases match TRBD2. Germline V gives CDR1 SGHRS, CDR2 YFSETQ. V lost 6 bases, J lost 0 bases, and 4 bases stayed unmatched. The CDR3 totals 16 residues. The CDR3 nucleotides are TGCGCCAGCACCCGGACTAGCGGGGCCTCCTACAATGAGCAGTTCTTC. Residues: CASTRTSGASYNEQFF.

The J gene is TRBJ2-5, the V gene TRBV14; 9 bases map to TRBD2. CDR3 length: 13 residues. J was trimmed by 7 bases and V by 3 bases; bases with no gene match: 3. Germline V lookup: CDR1 SGHDN, CDR2 FVKESK. The CDR3 nucleotides are TGTGCCAGCAGCCAGCCGCGGGGGGGGACCCAGTACTTC. Encoded protein: CASSQPRGGTQYF.

The V gene is TRBV19, the J gene TRBJ1-5; D is uncertain. The CDR3 sequence is 15 residues long. V lost 0 bases to trimming and J lost 3 bases, with 9 bases between them. Germline assignment: CDR1 LNHDA and CDR2 SQIVND (reference sequence). CDR3 nucleotide sequence: TGTGCCAGTAGTATAGAGGGCAGAAACAATCAGCCCCAGCATTTT. Residues: CASSIEGRNNQPQHF.

This clone appeared once. The chain employs TRBV19 and TRBJ2-1, with 7 bases identical to TRBD2. Germline values: CDR1 LNHDA, CDR2 SQIVND (reference sequence). The CDR3 consists of 14 residues. J lost 9 bases, V lost 3 bases, and 8 bases had no gene match. The CDR3: CASSITGGWGEQFF. In DNA form, the CDR3 reads TGTGCCAGTAGTATTACGGGAGGCTGGGGTGAGCAGTTCTTC. Full variable domain (missing parts from reference TRBV19 and TRBJ2-1): DGGITQSPKYLFRKEGQNVTLSCEQNLNHDAMYWYRQDPGQGLRLIYYSQIVNDFQKGDIAEGYSVSREKKESFPLTVTSAQKNPTAFYLCASSITGGWGEQFFGPGTRLTVL.

This sequence joins TRBV2 and TRBJ1-1; D call uncertain. The ends were cut back, 6 bases at V and 0 bases at J, with 8 bases in the middle. The CDR3 is made up of 13 amino acids. CDR1 SNHLY and CDR2 FYNNEI come from the germline V gene. The DNA for the CDR3 is TGTGCCAGCAGCGTAGAGATGAACACTGAAGCTTTCTTT. It encodes CASSVEMNTEAFF.

This chain joins TRBV4-3 and TRBJ1-2, with D perhaps matching TRBD1 (6 bases). The V gene lost 0 bases and the J gene lost 13 bases, with 15 bases spanning the gap. This CDR3 has 13 amino acids. The germline V gene has CDR1 LGHNA and CDR2 YSLEER. CDR3 sequence: CASSQDRGGGITF. CDR3 DNA: TGCGCCAGCAGCCAAGATCGCGGGGGCGGCATCACCTTC.

The J gene is TRBJ1-1, the V gene TRBV7-2; D might be TRBD1 (6 bases). Germline CDR1 SGHTA, CDR2 FQGNSA. This CDR3 is 14 amino acids long. V dropped 0 bases and J dropped 2 bases, with 7 bases sitting between them. In DNA form, the CDR3 reads TGTGCCAGCAGCTTAGCCAGGGGTAACACTGAAGCTTTCTTT. It codes for CASSLARGNTEAFF.

The V gene is TRBV6-5, the J gene TRBJ1-4; TRBD1 agrees at 8 bases. CDR1 is MNHEY and CDR2 is SVGAGI in the germline V gene. This CDR3 region has 14 residues. With V trimmed by 7 bases and J by 4 bases, 5 bases remained unmatched. The CDR3 sequence: CASNAGQVNEKLFF. The CDR3 DNA sequence: TGTGCCAGCAATGCGGGACAGGTTAATGAAAAACTGTTTTTT.

This chain joins TRBV28 and TRBJ2-7; D is possibly TRBD2 (5 bases). Per the germline V gene, CDR1 is MDHEN and CDR2 is SYDVKM. The CDR3 loop spans 15 amino acids. V was cut by 1 base and J by 0 bases, with 10 bases left in between. CDR3 sequence reads: CASSLLIGSSYEQYF. The DNA of the CDR3 is TGTGCCAGCAGTTTATTGATAGGGAGCTCCTACGAGCAGTACTTC. The variable domain in full, with the rest retrieved from reference TRBV28 and TRBJ2-7, is DVKVTQSSRYLVKRTGEKVFLECVQDMDHENMFWYRQDPGLGLRLIYFSYDVKMKEKGDIPEGYSVSREKKERFSLILESASTNQTSMYLCASSLLIGSSYEQYFGPGTRLTVT.

The chain combines TRBV4-1 with TRBJ2-7; no clear D. The ends were cut back, 0 bases at V and 3 bases at J, with 12 bases in the middle. Germline lookup yields CDR1 MGHRA and CDR2 YSYEKL. The CDR3 is 15 amino acids. In DNA, the CDR3 is TGCGCCAGCAGCCAAGATTGGCTAACTATCTACGAGCAGTACTTC. It specifies CASSQDWLTIYEQYF.

This clone has only one observation. CDR3: CASSQSGQINTEAFF. In DNA, the CDR3 is TGTGCCAGCAGCCAATCGGGACAGATAAACACTGAAGCTTTCTTT. The J gene is TRBJ1-1, the V gene TRBV14; 7 positions agree with TRBD1. CDR3 size: 15 residues. Unmatched junction bases numbered 5, after V lost 2 bases and J lost 2 bases. Germline values: CDR1 SGHDN, CDR2 FVKESK.